Listed below are T cell receptor beta chains from one sample, sequenced in a study of beta chain features in type 1 diabetes. Sequenced by immunoSEQ multiplex PCR; TCRdb stores in-frame clones only, minus some. Of under 900,000 clones listed, roughly a sixth are singletons. Sequenced material: naive CD4+ T cells from blood. The receptors come from a woman aged 18-35 years in good health. Each CDR3 is given with its conserved first and last residue. Each record gives: J gene, clone size, V gene, D gene, CDR3 protein, CDR3 DNA. A D gene is named only where the DNA matches it firmly. Rows may omit the clone size; those that give it use once, few, many or a size class.

>TRBJ2-7|few|TRBV25-1|TRBD2
CASSARVAGGPEQYF
TGTGCCAGCAGTGCCCGGGTAGCGGGAGGCCCCGAGCAGTACTTC
>TRBJ2-1|few|TRBV15|TRBD2
CATSIGGTSGENEQFF
TGTGCCACCAGCATAGGTGGGACTAGCGGGGAGAATGAGCAGTTCTTC
>TRBJ2-1|NA|TRBV6-5|TRBD2
CASSSRLAGYNEQFF
TGTGCCAGCAGCAGTCGACTAGCGGGTTACAATGAGCAGTTCTTC
>TRBJ1-5|few|TRBV5-6|NA
CASSFGDQPQHF
TGTGCCAGCAGCTTTGGGGATCAGCCCCAGCATTTT
>TRBJ1-1|NA|TRBV18|NA
CASSPGQVKMNTEAFF
TGTGCCAGCTCACCAGGCCAGGTGAAAATGAACACTGAAGCTTTCTTT
>TRBJ2-1|once|TRBV6-1|TRBD2
CASRRGAGSYNEQFF
TGTGCCAGCAGGCGGGGGGCAGGTTCCTACAATGAGCAGTTCTTC
>TRBJ2-5|NA|TRBV5-1|NA
CASSLESRGEETQYF
TGCGCCAGCAGCTTGGAATCCCGGGGAGAAGAGACCCAGTACTTC
>TRBJ1-1|few|TRBV25-1|NA
CASSEFGQPEAFF
TGTGCCAGCAGTGAATTCGGACAACCTGAAGCTTTCTTT
>TRBJ2-3|NA|TRBV15|TRBD2
CATSRTGSGRATDTQYF
TGTGCCACCAGCAGAACCGGAAGCGGGAGGGCCACAGATACGCAGTATTTT
>TRBJ2-1|few|TRBV28|NA
CASLSDNEQFF
TGTGCCAGCCTATCCGACAATGAGCAGTTCTTC
>TRBJ2-6|NA|TRBV27|NA
CASTDIPRVGGLPGANVLTF
TGTGCCAGCACTGACATCCCCCGGGTTGGGGGCCTTCCTGGGGCCAACGTCCTGACTTTC
>TRBJ2-5|NA|TRBV7-9|NA
CASSLGSSGTLQETQYF
TGTGCCAGCAGCTTAGGATCCAGCGGGACACTCCAAGAGACCCAGTACTTC
>TRBJ2-4|few|TRBV11-2|NA
CASSLADAGMTKNIQYF
TGTGCCAGCAGCTTAGCGGACGCGGGGATGACCAAAAACATTCAGTACTTC
>TRBJ2-3|NA|TRBV9|TRBD2
CASSVKPHRTSPTSTDTQYF
TGTGCCAGCAGCGTAAAGCCGCACCGGACTAGCCCGACTTCCACAGATACGCAGTATTTT